This T cell receptor (beta chain) was retrieved from a study of T cells in tuberculosis (dated by TCRdb to the late 2010s). In the study overall: In the study, CD1B tetramers and high-throughput TCR immunosequencing were combined to characterize T cells specific for the mycobacterial lipid antigen glucose monomycolate (GMM). In a South African clinical cohort, IGRA-negative adolescents, IGRA-positive adolescents with latent tuberculosis and adults with active tuberculosis were compared, with 9 to 10 people in each group. PBMC from active tuberculosis patients were archived either before standard anti-tuberculosis treatment began or within 7 days of the start of that treatment.

CDR1 and CDR2 are read off the germline V gene as SGHRS and YFSETQ. V was cut back by 1 base and J by 1 base, leaving a gap of 5 bases between them. The CDR3 sequence holds 14 residues, the cysteine and phenylalanine included. Of the read, only the CDR3 DNA is kept; its 42 bases are in frame from base 1. The sample's time point label, in plain terms: new active TB diagnosis, blood taken before or within 7 days of starting treatment. The active tuberculosis patients were newly diagnosed, HIV-seronegative South African adults aged 18 years or older. Confirmation of active tuberculosis was obtained by positive sputum smear microscopy and/or positive M. tuberculosis culture. Unsorted cryopreserved PBMC were immunosequenced, covering on average about 100,000 T cells per clinical donor. Broader findings and caveats from the paper: Compared with IGRA-negative controls, TCR-alpha repertoires from active tuberculosis had smaller mean NN-distances to GMM-specific TCRs, which suggests that these TCRs underwent clonal expansion. An accuracy of approximately 90% (AUROC 0.75 to 0.9) was reached by a classifier using the diverse GMM-specific repertoire, compared with 70% accuracy when GEM motif frequencies were used. Clinical samples were selected based on which cryopreserved specimens were available, and the active tuberculosis cases were adults whereas the controls were adolescents. The smaller NN-distances were partly driven by shorter CDR3-alpha lengths in active tuberculosis patients, and the difference for TCR-beta did not reach statistical significance.

TCR libraries were generated with the immunoSEQ multiplex PCR assay, using TCR-beta and/or TCR-alpha/delta assays for each sample. The amplified TCR libraries were sequenced using the Illumina high-throughput platform. Per the original workflow: Clustering and dimensionality reduction were performed using pairwise TCRdist distances among GMM-specific receptors from ex vivo sorted or in vitro expanded T cells. Each clinical repertoire was scored by mean NN-distance, the average TCRdist to the nearest 10% of tetramer-positive reference sequences. GEM TCR motif frequency was computed as the fraction of unique TCRs matching known GEM sequences by V/J usage and CDR3 length. Linear discriminant analysis with leave-one-out cross-validation, implemented in scikit-learn, was used to classify active tuberculosis. Entries here come from immuneACCESS through TCRdb and include only in-frame sequences with V and J called. Some clones fail to appear in such tables; in the studies checked, an unresolved V gene covers under half of the shortfall, and the cause of the remainder is unknown. That table supplies the V and J calls and clone size; D and trimming were determined from the DNA. The table for this sample lists tens of thousands of clones; roughly 82% of them were counted only once. The top ten clones comprise roughly 5.2% of the sample.

Concerning this clone: It has no known antigen specificity. No per-base quality is available; no much larger clone lies one base away.

This clonotype originated in an adult with tuberculosis. The chain uses TRBV5-1 and TRBJ2-2; the D gene lacks a confident call. Here the sequenced sample was PBMCs, taken at tuberculosis diagnosis. The DNA sequence is as follows: TGCGCCAGCAGCTTGCCCCAGAACACCGGGGAGCTGTTTTTT. It translates as CASSLPQNTGELFF.